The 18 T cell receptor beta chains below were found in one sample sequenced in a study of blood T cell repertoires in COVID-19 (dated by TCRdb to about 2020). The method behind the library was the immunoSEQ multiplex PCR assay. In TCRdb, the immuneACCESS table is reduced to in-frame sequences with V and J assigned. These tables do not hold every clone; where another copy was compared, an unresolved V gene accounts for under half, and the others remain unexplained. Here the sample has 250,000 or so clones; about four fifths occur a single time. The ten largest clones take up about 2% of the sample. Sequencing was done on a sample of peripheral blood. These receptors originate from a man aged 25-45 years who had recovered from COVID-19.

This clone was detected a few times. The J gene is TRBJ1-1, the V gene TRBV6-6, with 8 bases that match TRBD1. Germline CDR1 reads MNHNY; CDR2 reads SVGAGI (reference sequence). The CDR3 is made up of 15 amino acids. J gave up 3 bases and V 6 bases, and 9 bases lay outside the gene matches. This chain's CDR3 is CASRSPTGGDTEAFF. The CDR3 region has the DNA TGTGCCAGCAGATCTCCTACAGGGGGAGACACTGAAGCTTTCTTT.

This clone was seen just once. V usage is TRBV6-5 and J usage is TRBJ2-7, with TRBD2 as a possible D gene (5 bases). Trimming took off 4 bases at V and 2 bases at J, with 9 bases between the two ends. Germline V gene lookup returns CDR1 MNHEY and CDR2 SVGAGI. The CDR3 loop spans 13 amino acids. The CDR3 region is CASSSPGTYEQYF. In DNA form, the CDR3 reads TGTGCCAGCAGTTCCCCCGGGACCTACGAGCAGTACTTC.

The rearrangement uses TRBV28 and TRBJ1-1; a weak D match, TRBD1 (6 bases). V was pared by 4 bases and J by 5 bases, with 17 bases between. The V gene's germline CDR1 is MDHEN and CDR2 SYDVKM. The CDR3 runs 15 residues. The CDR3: CASSSRTVQRTEAFF. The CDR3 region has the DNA TGTGCCAGCAGTTCGAGGACAGTTCAGAGGACTGAAGCTTTCTTT. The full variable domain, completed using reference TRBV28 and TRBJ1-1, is DVKVTQSSRYLVKRTGEKVFLECVQDMDHENMFWYRQDPGLGLRLIYFSYDVKMKEKGDIPEGYSVSREKKERFSLILESASTNQTSMYLCASSSRTVQRTEAFFGQGTRLTVV.

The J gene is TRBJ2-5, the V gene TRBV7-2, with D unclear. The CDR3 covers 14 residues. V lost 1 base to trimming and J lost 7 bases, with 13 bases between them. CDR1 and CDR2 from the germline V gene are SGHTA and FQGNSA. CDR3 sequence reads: CASSLVLLRGTQYF. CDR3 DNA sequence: TGTGCCAGCAGCTTAGTACTTCTCAGAGGGACCCAGTACTTC.

DNA for the CDR3: TGCGCCAGCTACGAGCTTACAGATACGCAGTATTTT. This sequence encodes CASYELTDTQYF. V usage is TRBV5-1 and J usage is TRBJ2-3; unclear D gene. V lost 7 bases and J 3 bases, leaving 9 bases between the germline ends. Germline V CDR1 and CDR2: SGHRS, YFSETQ. The CDR3 totals 12 residues.

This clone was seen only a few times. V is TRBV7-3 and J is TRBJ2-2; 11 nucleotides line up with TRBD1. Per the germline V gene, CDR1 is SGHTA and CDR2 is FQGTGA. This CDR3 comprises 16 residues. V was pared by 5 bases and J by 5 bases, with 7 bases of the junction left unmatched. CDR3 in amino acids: CASSLDRGRGTGELFF. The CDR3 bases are TGTGCCAGCAGCCTGGACAGGGGGCGAGGGACCGGGGAGCTGTTTTTT.

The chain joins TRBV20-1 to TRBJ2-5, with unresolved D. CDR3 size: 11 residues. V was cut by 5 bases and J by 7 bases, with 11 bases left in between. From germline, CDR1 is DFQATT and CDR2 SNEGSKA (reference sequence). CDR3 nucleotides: TGCAGTGCTCGAACTACGGGGACCCAGTACTTC. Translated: CSARTTGTQYF.

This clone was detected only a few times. The CDR3 here is CASSVDQGPATGELFF. The DNA of the CDR3 is TGTGCCAGCAGCGTAGATCAGGGGCCGGCTACCGGGGAGCTGTTTTTT. J is TRBJ2-2 and V is TRBV9; D might be TRBD1 (6 bases). The CDR3 sequence is 16 residues long. V dropped 0 bases and J dropped 5 bases, with 14 bases sitting between them. The V gene's germline CDR1 is SGDLS and CDR2 YYNGEE.

CDR3 sequence reads: CASSRDYRSYEQYF. CDR3 bases: TGTGCCAGCAGCCGAGATTACAGGTCCTACGAGCAGTACTTC. The chain uses TRBV7-8 and TRBJ2-7; D might be TRBD1 (5 bases). Germline CDR1 SGHVS, CDR2 FQNEAQ. The V end was cut by 5 bases, the J end by 1 base, with 12 bases between. The CDR3 totals 14 residues.

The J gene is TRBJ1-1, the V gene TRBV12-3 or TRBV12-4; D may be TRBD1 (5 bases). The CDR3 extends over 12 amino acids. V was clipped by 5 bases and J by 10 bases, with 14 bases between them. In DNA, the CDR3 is TGTGCCAGCAGTCGCGATGACAGATTAGCTTTCTTT. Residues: CASSRDDRLAFF.

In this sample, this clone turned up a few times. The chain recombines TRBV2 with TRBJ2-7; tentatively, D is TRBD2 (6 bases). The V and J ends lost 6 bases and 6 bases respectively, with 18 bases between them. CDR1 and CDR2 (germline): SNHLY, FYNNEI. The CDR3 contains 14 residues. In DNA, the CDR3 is TGTGCCAGCAGGGGACTGGGTCGAGGATTCGAGCAGTACGTC. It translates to CASRGLGRGFEQYV.

CDR3 bases: TGTGCCATCAGTGAGTCCCGCCAGGGGGGTAATTCACCCCTCCACTTT. It yields the protein CAISESRQGGNSPLHF. V is TRBV10-3 and J is TRBJ1-6, with TRBD1 matching 7 bases. Trimming at V came to 0 bases and at J to 6 bases, leaving 5 bases not matched to a gene. The germline CDR1 and CDR2 sequences are ENHRY and SYGVKD. The CDR3 is 16 amino acids.

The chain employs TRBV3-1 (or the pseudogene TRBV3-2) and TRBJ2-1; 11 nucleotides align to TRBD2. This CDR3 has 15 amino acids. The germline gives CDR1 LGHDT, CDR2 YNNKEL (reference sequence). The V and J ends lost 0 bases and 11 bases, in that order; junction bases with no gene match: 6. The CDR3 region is CASSQDASGGHQQFF. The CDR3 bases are TGTGCCAGCAGCCAAGACGCTAGCGGGGGGCATCAGCAGTTCTTC.

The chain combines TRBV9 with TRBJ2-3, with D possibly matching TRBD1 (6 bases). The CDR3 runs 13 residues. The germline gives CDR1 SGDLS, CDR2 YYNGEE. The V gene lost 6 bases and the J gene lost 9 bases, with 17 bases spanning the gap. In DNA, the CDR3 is TGTGCCAGCACCTCGGACAGCATCAACACGCAGTATTTT. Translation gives CASTSDSINTQYF.

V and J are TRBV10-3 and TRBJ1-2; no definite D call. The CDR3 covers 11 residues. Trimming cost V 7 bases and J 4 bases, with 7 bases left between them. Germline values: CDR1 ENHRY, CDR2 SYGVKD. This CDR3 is CAIMEVYGYTF. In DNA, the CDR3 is TGTGCCATCATGGAGGTCTATGGCTACACCTTC.

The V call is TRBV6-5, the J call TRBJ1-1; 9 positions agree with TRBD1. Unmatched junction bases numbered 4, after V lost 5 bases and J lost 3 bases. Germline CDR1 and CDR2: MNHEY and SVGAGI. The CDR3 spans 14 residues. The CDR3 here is CASSKQGADTEAFF. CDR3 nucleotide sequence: TGTGCCAGCAGTAAACAGGGGGCTGACACTGAAGCTTTCTTT.

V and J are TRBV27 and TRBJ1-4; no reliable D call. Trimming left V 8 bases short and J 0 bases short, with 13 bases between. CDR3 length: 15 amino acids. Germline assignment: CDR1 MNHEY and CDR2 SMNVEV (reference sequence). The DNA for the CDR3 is TGTGCCAGCGGTGGTTTAGTTGCAACTAATGAAAAACTGTTTTTT. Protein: CASGGLVATNEKLFF. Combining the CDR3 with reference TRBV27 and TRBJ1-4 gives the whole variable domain EAQVTQNPRYLITVTGKKLTVTCSQNMNHEYMSWYRQDPGLGLRQIYYSMNVEVTDKGDVPEGYKVSRKEKRNFPLILESPSPNQTSLYFCASGGLVATNEKLFFGSGTQLSVL.

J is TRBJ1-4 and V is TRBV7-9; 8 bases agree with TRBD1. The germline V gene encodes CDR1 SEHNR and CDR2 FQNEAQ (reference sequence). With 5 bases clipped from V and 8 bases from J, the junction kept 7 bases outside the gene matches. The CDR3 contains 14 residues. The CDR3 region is CASSPRTGQEKLFF. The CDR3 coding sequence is TGTGCCAGCAGCCCCCGGACAGGGCAGGAAAAACTGTTTTTT.